What follows is one T cell receptor beta chain and its context. Its antigen is unknown. This entry comes from a study of graft-versus-host responses after intestinal transplantation. The data were produced by immunoSEQ multiplex PCR, yet TCRdb's version contains in-frame clones alone and is incomplete. Of about 66,000 clones in the sample, 90% were seen once. CDR1 is SGDLS, CDR2 YYNGEE, per germline. Trimming cost V 2 bases and J 1 base, with 9 bases left between them. There are 14 residues in the CDR3. This sequence joins TRBV9 and TRBJ1-1; a possible D gene is TRBD1 (6 bases). The clonotype was recovered from a human donor who received an intestinal transplant. The input for sequencing was unstimulated CD8+ T cells sorted from spleen or lymph node cells, taken before intestinal transplant. In nucleotides, the CDR3 is TGTGCCAGCAGCGTCCACAGGGAGAACACTGAAGCTTTCTTT. This encodes CASSVHRENTEAFF.